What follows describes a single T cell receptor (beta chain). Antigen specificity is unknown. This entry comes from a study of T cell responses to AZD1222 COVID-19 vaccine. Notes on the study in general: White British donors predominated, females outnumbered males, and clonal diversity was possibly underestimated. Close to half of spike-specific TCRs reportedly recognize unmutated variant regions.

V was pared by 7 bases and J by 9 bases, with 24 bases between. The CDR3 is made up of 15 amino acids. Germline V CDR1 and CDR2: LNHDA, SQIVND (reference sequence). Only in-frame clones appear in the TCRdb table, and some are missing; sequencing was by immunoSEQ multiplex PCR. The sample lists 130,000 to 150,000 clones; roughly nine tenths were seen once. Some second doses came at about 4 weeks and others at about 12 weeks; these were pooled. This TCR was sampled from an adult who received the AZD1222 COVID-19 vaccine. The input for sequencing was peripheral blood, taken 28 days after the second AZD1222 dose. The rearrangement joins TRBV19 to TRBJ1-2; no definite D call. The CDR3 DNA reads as TGTGCCAGTAAATCCAATCTCGGGGTTCGTGGGAGCTACACCTTC. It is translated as CASKSNLGVRGSYTF.